This T cell receptor (beta chain) was documented in a study of cytotoxic CD8 clonotypes in ibrutinib-treated CLL. The CDR3 loop spans 15 amino acids. Trimming at V came to 4 bases and at J to 5 bases, leaving 10 bases not matched to a gene. CDR1 and CDR2 from the germline V gene are LNHDA and SQIVND (reference sequence). Here immunoSEQ multiplex PCR was the method, and the copy in TCRdb shows in-frame clones only, minus some. The sample lists under 300,000 clones; 65% to 85% were seen once. The genes are TRBV19 and TRBJ1-2; 7 bases line up with TRBD1. This receptor was taken from a human donor with chronic lymphocytic leukemia. The sequencing here drew on PBMCs, taken at disease progression, from a patient treated with ibrutinib. CDR3 sequence (DNA): TGTGCCAGTAGTACCAGACAGGGAGTTGGGTATGGCTACACCTTC. It is translated as CASSTRQGVGYGYTF.